This T cell receptor (beta chain) was recorded in a study of cytomegalovirus exposure and HLA in healthy donors listed by TCRdb under 2017. Regarding the study in general: According to a later analysis, one platform produced both the 110 or so validation repertoires and the 666 repertoires of the first cohort. The study aimed to test whether signatures of past pathogen exposure could be identified by cataloging public T cell receptors. In addition to the first cohort of 650 to 750 subjects, a separate validation cohort of about 120 different subjects was used. To predict cytomegalovirus infection status, the study brought together high-throughput TCR immunosequencing, statistical association of individual TCRs with disease status, and machine learning.

General findings and caveats noted by the study authors: Across donors, most TCR sequences were observed very rarely, whereas some public TCRs were present in many individuals. A total of fewer than 200 TCR beta chains were listed by the study as associated with cytomegalovirus. Subsequent analysis determined that TCRs grouped into clusters in the first cohort also showed a tendency toward co-occurrence across the roughly 110 validation repertoires, and roughly 94% of cluster scores exceeded 0. The validation cohort had no HLA typing available for a later analysis, so co-occurrence within that cohort was assessed over all 120 or so repertoires. In both the original and validation cohorts, the classifier was reported to diagnose cytomegalovirus status with high specificity and sensitivity. According to the authors, the approach could potentially be generalized to other disease states and immunological phenotypes. Three of the identified cytomegalovirus-associated TCR beta chains were confirmed in vitro to be specific for cytomegalovirus antigens.

This clone occurred a few times. The specificity of this receptor is unknown. Qualities for individual bases were not recorded, and no much larger clone is one base off. The library was built by means of the immunoSEQ multiplex PCR assay. On the authors' methods: To diagnose cytomegalovirus status from the catalog of TCR beta chain sequences, a statistical classification framework was built. TCRdb provides this immuneACCESS table in a form limited to in-frame rearrangements. Some clones are lacking; in checked studies, under half of them reflect an unresolved V gene, and why the rest are absent is not known. For V, J and clone size, that table is used; D and trimming come from the DNA. Within this sample are more than 300,000 clones, with around 86% of them counted one time only. The ten largest account for about 0.8% of the sample. Separate from the roughly 660-subject first cohort, the validation cohort of roughly 120 subjects was the group to which the donors belonged.

The junction shows trimming of 8 bases on V and 1 base on J, plus 9 bases between the germline ends. CDR1 is given as MDHEN and CDR2 as SYDVKM, both from the germline V gene. From the cysteine up to the phenylalanine, the CDR3 has a length of 12 residues. Kept here is only the CDR3 DNA, which spans 36 bases and is read in frame from base 1. In this chain, TRBV28 is recombined with TRBJ2-7, with no confidently assigned D gene. Sequencing was done on a sample of PBMCs. The sequence derives from a woman aged 18-29 years in good health and CMV-seronegative. The CDR3: CASQYSSYEQYF. Here is the DNA: TGTGCCAGCCAATACAGTTCCTACGAGCAGTACTTC.